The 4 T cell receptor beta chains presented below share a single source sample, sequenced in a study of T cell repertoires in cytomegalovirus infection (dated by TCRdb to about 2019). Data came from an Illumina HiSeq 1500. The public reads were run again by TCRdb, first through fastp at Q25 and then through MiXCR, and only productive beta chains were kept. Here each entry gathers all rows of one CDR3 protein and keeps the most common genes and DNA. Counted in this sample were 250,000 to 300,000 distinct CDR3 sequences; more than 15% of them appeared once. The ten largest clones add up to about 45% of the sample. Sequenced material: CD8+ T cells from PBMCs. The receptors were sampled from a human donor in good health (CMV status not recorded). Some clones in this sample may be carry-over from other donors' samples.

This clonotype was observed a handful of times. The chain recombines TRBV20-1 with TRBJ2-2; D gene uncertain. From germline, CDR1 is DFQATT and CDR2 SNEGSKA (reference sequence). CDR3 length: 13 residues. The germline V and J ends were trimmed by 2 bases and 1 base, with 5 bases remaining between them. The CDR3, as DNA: TGCAGTGCTAGACTTGAGAACACCGGGGAGCTGTTTTTT. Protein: CSARLENTGELFF.

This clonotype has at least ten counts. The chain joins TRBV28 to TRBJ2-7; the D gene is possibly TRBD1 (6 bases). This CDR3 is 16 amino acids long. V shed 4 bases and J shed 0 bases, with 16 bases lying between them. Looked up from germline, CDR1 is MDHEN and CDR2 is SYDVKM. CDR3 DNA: TGTGCCAGCAGTTCCCCACGACAGGAAAGCTCCTACGAGCAGTACTTC. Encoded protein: CASSSPRQESSYEQYF.

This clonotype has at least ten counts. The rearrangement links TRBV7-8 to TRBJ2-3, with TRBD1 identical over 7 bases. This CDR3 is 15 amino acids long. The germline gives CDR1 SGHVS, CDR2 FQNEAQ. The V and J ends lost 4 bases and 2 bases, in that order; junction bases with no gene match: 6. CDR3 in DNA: TGTGCCAGCAGCTGGGACAGCGTCGACACAGATACGCAGTATTTT. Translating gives CASSWDSVDTDTQYF.

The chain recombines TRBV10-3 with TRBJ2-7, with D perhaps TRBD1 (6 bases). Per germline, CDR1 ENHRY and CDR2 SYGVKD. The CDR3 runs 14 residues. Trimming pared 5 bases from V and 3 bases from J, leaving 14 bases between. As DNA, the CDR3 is TGTGCCATCAGTCGGGACATACTCGTCTACGAGCAGTACTTC. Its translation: CAISRDILVYEQYF.